This T cell receptor beta chain stems from a study of shared clonotypes between healthy human individuals. Across the whole study: Used for every donor were three CD4 naive, three CD4 memory, two CD8 naive and one CD8 memory plate. Notes on the study in general: Memory subsets generally showed smaller estimated richness than naive subsets did.

The CDR3 spans 15 residues. V lost 3 bases, J lost 8 bases, and 8 bases stayed unmatched. Germline V gene lookup returns CDR1 LNHDA and CDR2 SQIVND (reference sequence). Details on this clone: The antigen is unknown.

Selected positively for CCR7 and CD45RO-negative, naive CD8 cells excluded terminally differentiated effector memory CD45RA+ cells. Free of recent acute infections or vaccinations, the donors were healthy HIV-negative adults. Within Nashville, Tennessee resided all donors, each a Caucasian adult. Assay: immunoSEQ multiplex PCR; the TCRdb copy retains only in-frame clones and omits some. The sample includes around 600,000 clones, roughly 96% of them seen just once. What was sequenced was naive CD8+ T cells sorted from blood. This chain connects TRBV19 to TRBJ2-1; 9 bases fit TRBD2. The clonotype originates from a woman between 25 and 40 years old in good health. The chain's CDR3 is CASSIFSGRIDEQFF. The CDR3 coding sequence is TGTGCCAGTAGTATCTTCAGCGGGAGGATTGATGAGCAGTTCTTC.